One and the same sample provided the 9 T cell receptor beta chains below, sequenced in a study of cytomegalovirus exposure and HLA in healthy donors. In the PCR, 60 Vbeta and 13 Jbeta primers were used. TCRdb keeps only in-frame clones here, not all; method: immunoSEQ multiplex PCR. Here the sample spans over 90,000 clones, almost 80% being singletons. The specimen sequenced was PBMCs. These receptors all come from a man aged 50-59 years in good health and CMV-seropositive.

By its share, this clone is medium-sized. Here the CDR3 DNA reads TGTGCCAGCAGCCCGTTAGTGGGCTACACCTTC. It encodes CASSPLVGYTF. The chain recombines TRBV7-9 with TRBJ1-2; D unclear. This CDR3 has 11 amino acids. Germline CDR1 is SEHNR and CDR2 is FQNEAQ (reference sequence). V was shortened by 5 bases and J by 8 bases, with 9 bases between the two germline ends.

The V gene is TRBV5-1, the J gene TRBJ1-1, with D unclear. The V end was cut by 4 bases, the J end by 4 bases, with 14 bases between. The germline V gene has CDR1 SGHRS and CDR2 YFSETQ. The CDR3 runs 14 residues. CDR3 region: CASSDEGASTEAFF. For the CDR3, the DNA is TGCGCCAGCAGCGACGAAGGAGCCAGCACTGAAGCTTTCTTT. Full variable domain (remainder filled in from reference TRBV5-1 and TRBJ1-1): KAGVTQTPRYLIKTRGQQVTLSCSPISGHRSVSWYQQTPGQGLQFLFEYFSETQRNKGNFPGRFSGRQFSNSRSEMNVSTLELGDSALYLCASSDEGASTEAFFGQGTRLTVV.

The chain joins TRBV30 to TRBJ1-2; the match to TRBD1 covers 9 bases. Losses at the gene ends were 3 bases for V and 8 bases for J; bases not matched to a gene: 16. Germline values: CDR1 GTSNPN, CDR2 SVGIG (reference sequence). This CDR3 is 16 amino acids long. The CDR3 here is CAWRGTGTGPPFGYTF. Written as DNA, the CDR3 is TGTGCCTGGAGGGGGACCGGGACAGGGCCTCCCTTCGGCTACACCTTC.

Points on this clone: The junction departs from germline at one end; a sequencing error may be responsible. The genes are TRBV30 and TRBJ1-5; D might be TRBD1 (6 bases). There are 14 residues in the CDR3. Germline V CDR1 and CDR2: GTSNPN, SVGIG (reference sequence). Here the CDR3 reads CAWSVRGNNQPRHF. CDR3 coding DNA: TGTGCCTGGAGTGTAAGGGGGAACAATCAGCCCCGGCATTTT.

The chain uses TRBV15 and TRBJ1-6; no clear D. Germline V lookup: CDR1 LNHNV, CDR2 YYDKDF (reference sequence). The ends were cut back, 5 bases at V and 0 bases at J, with 11 bases in the middle. There are 16 residues in the CDR3. The CDR3 here is CATSSTRGSYNSPLHF. The CDR3 bases are TGTGCCACCAGCTCGACTCGTGGCTCCTATAATTCACCCCTCCACTTT.

This clone was seen only a few times. The chain combines TRBV7-9 with TRBJ1-1; 11 bases fit TRBD1. Trimming removed 5 bases from V and 3 bases from J; junction bases left unmatched: 5. CDR1 is SEHNR and CDR2 is FQNEAQ in the germline V gene (reference sequence). The CDR3 has 15 residues. The CDR3 bases are TGTGCCAGCAGCGGGCGGGACAGGGGGGACACTGAAGCTTTCTTT. Residues: CASSGRDRGDTEAFF.

The chain recombines TRBV7-6 with TRBJ2-7; D is uncertain. The CDR3 runs to 11 residues. V lost 5 bases, J lost 3 bases, and 5 bases lay in between. CDR1 and CDR2 from the germline V gene are SGHVS and FNYEAQ. CDR3 loop: CASSRDYEQYF. The CDR3, as DNA: TGTGCCAGCAGCCGAGACTACGAGCAGTACTTC. The variable domain in full, with the rest retrieved from reference TRBV7-6 and TRBJ2-7, is GAGVSQSPRYKVTKRGQDVALRCDPISGHVSLYWYRQALGQGPEFLTYFNYEAQQDKSGLPNDRFSAERPEGSISTLTIQRTEQRDSAMYRCASSRDYEQYFGPGTRLTVT.

This sequence joins TRBV13 and TRBJ2-5; a weak D match, TRBD1 (6 bases). Germline V CDR1 and CDR2: PRHDT, FYEKMQ (reference sequence). Trimming removed 5 bases at V and 2 bases at J, with 12 bases between. The CDR3 contains 14 residues. The CDR3 reads CASSPRTVQETQYF. The CDR3 DNA is TGTGCCAGCAGCCCTCGGACAGTACAAGAGACCCAGTACTTC.

J is TRBJ2-5 and V is TRBV7-9, with D uncertain. Germline lookup yields CDR1 SEHNR and CDR2 FQNEAQ (reference sequence). The CDR3 sequence is 17 residues long. Between the trimmed V and J ends, which lost 4 bases and 2 bases, there was a span of 20 bases. The CDR3 spells CASSWKKTVDFQETQYF. The CDR3 DNA reads TGTGCCAGCAGCTGGAAGAAGACCGTCGACTTTCAAGAGACCCAGTACTTC.